This T cell receptor (beta chain) stems from a study of post-analysis software for immune sequencing data. Findings and caveats of the study: Samples sharing a preparation batch grouped tightly together when assessed by F measure. Included in a set of about 5 TRBV segments more frequent in patients than controls were TRBV5-6, TRBV5-1 and TRBV20-1. The normalized Chao1 diversity of multiple sclerosis patients was significantly lower than that of controls.

The authors incorporated unique molecular identifiers into the TCR beta cDNA libraries. Using its own MiXCR run on the PCR reads, TCRdb lists one record per CDR3 protein. The sample records hundreds of thousands of distinct CDR3 sequences, approximately 30% being singletons. This clonotype has just a few counts. Its antigen is currently unknown. V was shortened by 0 bases and J by 7 bases, with 10 bases between the two germline ends. CDR3 length: 14 residues. CDR1 is MNHEY and CDR2 is SMNVEV in the germline V gene (reference sequence). This receptor was identified in a girl under 18 with multiple sclerosis. The V and J genes are TRBV27 and TRBJ2-1; no clear D. Sequenced: blood. The CDR3 DNA sequence: TGTGCCAGCAGTTTATCGGTCGGCCCAAATGAGCAGTTCTTC. Translated, it gives CASSLSVGPNEQFF.